This TCR beta chain appears in the sequencing data of a study of prognosis after radiotherapy for stage I lung cancer. Genomic DNA served as the source from which two-round multiplex PCR generated TCR beta CDR3 amplicons. Primers specific to each TRBV and TRBJ gene were used in first-round PCR. TCRdb itself ran the multiplex PCR reads through MiXCR, one entry per CDR3 protein. The table lists approximately 20,000 distinct CDR3 sequences, 43% of them singletons. This CDR3 is 15 amino acids long. V dropped 0 bases and J dropped 8 bases, with 17 bases sitting between them. Germline assignment: CDR1 SGHDT and CDR2 YYEEEE. General study points: The way patients used TRBV and TRBJ genes reportedly differed depending on whether they had metastases.

As concerns this clonotype: Its antigen is as yet unknown.

The rearrangement uses TRBV5-6 and TRBJ1-2; weak D call: TRBD1 (6 bases). The input for sequencing was PBMCs, taken before or after stereotactic body radiation therapy (not recorded which). The sequence was obtained from a donor aged 50 or older with non-small cell lung cancer. The CDR3 protein is CASSLGRGLNQGYTF. The CDR3 coding sequence is TGTGCCAGCAGCTTGGGCAGGGGCCTAAATCAAGGCTACACCTTC.